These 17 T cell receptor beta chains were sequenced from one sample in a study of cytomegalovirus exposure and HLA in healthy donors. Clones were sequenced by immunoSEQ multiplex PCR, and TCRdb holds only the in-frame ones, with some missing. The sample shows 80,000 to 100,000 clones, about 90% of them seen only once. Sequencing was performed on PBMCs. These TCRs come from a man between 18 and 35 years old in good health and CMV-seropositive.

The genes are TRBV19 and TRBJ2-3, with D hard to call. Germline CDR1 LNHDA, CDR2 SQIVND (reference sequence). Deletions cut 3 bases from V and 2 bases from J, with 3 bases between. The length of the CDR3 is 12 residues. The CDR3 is CASSIHTDTQYF. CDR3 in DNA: TGTGCCAGTAGTATTCACACAGATACGCAGTATTTT. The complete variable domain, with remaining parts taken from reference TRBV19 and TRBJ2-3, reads DGGITQSPKYLFRKEGQNVTLSCEQNLNHDAMYWYRQDPGQGLRLIYYSQIVNDFQKGDIAEGYSVSREKKESFPLTVTSAQKNPTAFYLCASSIHTDTQYFGPGTRLTVL.

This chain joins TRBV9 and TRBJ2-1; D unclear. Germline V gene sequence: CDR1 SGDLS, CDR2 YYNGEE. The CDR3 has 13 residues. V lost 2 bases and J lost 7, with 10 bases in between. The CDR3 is CASSVSVSNEQFF. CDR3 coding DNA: TGTGCCAGCAGCGTCTCAGTGTCTAATGAGCAGTTCTTC.

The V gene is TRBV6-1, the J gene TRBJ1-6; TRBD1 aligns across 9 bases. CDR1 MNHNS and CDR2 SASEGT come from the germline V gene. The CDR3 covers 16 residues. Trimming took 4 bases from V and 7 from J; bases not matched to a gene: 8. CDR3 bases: TGTGCCAGCAGTGGCAAACAGGGGGCACGAAATTCACCCCTCCACTTT. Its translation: CASSGKQGARNSPLHF.

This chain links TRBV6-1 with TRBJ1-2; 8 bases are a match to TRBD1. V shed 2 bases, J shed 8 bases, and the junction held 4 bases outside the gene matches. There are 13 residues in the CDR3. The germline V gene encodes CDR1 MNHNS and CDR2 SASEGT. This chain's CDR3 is CASSERQGRGYTF. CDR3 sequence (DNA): TGTGCCAGCAGTGAAAGACAGGGGCGCGGCTACACCTTC.

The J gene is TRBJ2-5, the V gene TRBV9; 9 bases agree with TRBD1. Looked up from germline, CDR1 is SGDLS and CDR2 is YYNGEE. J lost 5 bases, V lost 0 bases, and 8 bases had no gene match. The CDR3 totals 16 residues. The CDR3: CASSVEPDRGSETQYF. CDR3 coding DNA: TGTGCCAGCAGCGTAGAACCGGACAGGGGAAGCGAGACCCAGTACTTC.

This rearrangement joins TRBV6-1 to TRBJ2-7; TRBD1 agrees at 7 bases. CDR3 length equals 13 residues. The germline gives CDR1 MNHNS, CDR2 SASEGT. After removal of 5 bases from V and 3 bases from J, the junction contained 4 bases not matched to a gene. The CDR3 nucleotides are TGTGCCAGCAGTAGAACAGGGGACTACGAGCAGTACTTC. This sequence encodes CASSRTGDYEQYF.

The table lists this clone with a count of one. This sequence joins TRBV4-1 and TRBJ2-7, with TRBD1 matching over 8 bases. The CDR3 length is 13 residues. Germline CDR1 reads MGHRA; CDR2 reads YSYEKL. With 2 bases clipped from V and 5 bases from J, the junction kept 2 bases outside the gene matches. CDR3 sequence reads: CASSQTTGDEQYF. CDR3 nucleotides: TGCGCCAGCAGCCAAACGACAGGGGACGAGCAGTACTTC.

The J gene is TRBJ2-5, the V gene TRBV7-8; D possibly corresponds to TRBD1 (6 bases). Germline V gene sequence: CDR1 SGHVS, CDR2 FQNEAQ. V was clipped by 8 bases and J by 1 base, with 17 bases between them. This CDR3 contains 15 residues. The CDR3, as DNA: TGTGCCAGCGGATACCAGGGGCTACCCCAAGAGACCCAGTACTTC. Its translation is CASGYQGLPQETQYF.

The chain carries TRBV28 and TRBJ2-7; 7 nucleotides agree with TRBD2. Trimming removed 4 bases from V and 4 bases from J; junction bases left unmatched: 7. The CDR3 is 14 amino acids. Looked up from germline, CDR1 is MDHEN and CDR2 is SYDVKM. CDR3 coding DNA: TGTGCCAGCAGTTGGGGGGGGGATTGGTACGAGCAGTACTTC. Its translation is CASSWGGDWYEQYF.

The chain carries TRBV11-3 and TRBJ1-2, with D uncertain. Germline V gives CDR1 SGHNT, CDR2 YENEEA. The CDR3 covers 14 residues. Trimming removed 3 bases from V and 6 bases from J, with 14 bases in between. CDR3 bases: TGTGCCAGCAGCTTGTCAGCGGGAAACGATGGCTACACCTTC. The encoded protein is CASSLSAGNDGYTF.

In nucleotides, the CDR3 is TGTGCCAGCTCACCGTGGCAGGGCTACGAGCAGTACTTC. Its translation: CASSPWQGYEQYF. V usage is TRBV18 and J usage is TRBJ2-7, with D perhaps matching TRBD1 (5 bases). Trimming removed 3 bases at V and 3 bases at J, with 9 bases between. This CDR3 contains 13 residues. Germline V lookup: CDR1 KGHSH, CDR2 LQKENI.

The CDR3: CASNSPTNEKLFF. The CDR3 region has the DNA TGTGCCAGCAACAGCCCAACTAATGAAAAACTGTTTTTT. This chain uses TRBV5-6 with TRBJ1-4; D gene uncertain. Trimming cost V 6 bases and J 0 bases, with 6 bases left between them. The germline gives CDR1 SGHDT, CDR2 YYEEEE. This CDR3 is built from 13 residues.

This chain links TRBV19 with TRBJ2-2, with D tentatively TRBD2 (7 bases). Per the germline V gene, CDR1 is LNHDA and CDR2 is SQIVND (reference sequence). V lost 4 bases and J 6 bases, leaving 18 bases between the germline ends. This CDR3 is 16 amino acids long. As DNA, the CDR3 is TGTGCCAGTAGTACGCGCGACCTCGGGGGGCCCGGGGAGCTGTTTTTT. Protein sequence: CASSTRDLGGPGELFF. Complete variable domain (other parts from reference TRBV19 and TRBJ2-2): DGGITQSPKYLFRKEGQNVTLSCEQNLNHDAMYWYRQDPGQGLRLIYYSQIVNDFQKGDIAEGYSVSREKKESFPLTVTSAQKNPTAFYLCASSTRDLGGPGELFFGEGSRLTVL.

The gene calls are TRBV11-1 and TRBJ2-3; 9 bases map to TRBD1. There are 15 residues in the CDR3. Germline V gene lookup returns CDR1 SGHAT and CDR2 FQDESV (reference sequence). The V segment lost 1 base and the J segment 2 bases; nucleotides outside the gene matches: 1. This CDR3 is CASSLGTGDTDTQYF. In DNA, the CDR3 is TGTGCCAGCAGCTTAGGGACAGGGGACACAGATACGCAGTATTTT. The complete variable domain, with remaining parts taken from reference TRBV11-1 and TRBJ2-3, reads EAEVAQSPRYKITEKSQAVAFWCDPISGHATLYWYRQILGQGPELLVQFQDESVVDDSQLPKDRFSAERLKGVDSTLKIQPAELGDSAMYLCASSLGTGDTDTQYFGPGTRLTVL.

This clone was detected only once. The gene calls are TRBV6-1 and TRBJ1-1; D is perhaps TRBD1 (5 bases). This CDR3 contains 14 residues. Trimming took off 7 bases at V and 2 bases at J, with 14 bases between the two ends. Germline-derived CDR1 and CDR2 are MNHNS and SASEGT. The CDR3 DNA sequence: TGTGCCAGCATCTCAGGCGGGGCCAACACTGAAGCTTTCTTT. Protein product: CASISGGANTEAFF.

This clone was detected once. The CDR3 sequence is CASSGGTGGAYTEAFF. The CDR3 nucleotides read TGTGCCAGCAGCGGAGGGACAGGGGGCGCCTACACTGAAGCTTTCTTT. The V call is TRBV5-4, the J call TRBJ1-1, with 12 bases fitting TRBD1. CDR3 length equals 16 residues. Trimming removed 4 bases from V and 3 bases from J; junction bases left unmatched: 7. Germline assignment: CDR1 SGHNT and CDR2 YYREEE (reference sequence).

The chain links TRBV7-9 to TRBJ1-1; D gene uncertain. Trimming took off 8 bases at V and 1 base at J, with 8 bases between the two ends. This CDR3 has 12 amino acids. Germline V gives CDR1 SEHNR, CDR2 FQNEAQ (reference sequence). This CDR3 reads CASGPGNTEAFF. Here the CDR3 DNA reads TGTGCCAGCGGCCCAGGGAACACTGAAGCTTTCTTT.